What follows describes a single T cell receptor beta chain. The sample originates from a study of T-cell reconstitution after alpha-beta-depleted transplantation in children. Unique molecular identifiers were built into the TCRbeta library. In TCRdb, the PCR reads were re-called with MiXCR into one record per CDR3 protein. The top ten hold around 18% of the sample, which has 140,000 or so distinct CDR3 sequences, 8.5% to 10% seen once. Source: PBMCs, mostly from graft donor cells, taken 180 days after TCRalphabeta/CD19-depleted stem cell transplant. This sequence originates from a female patient aged 2-9 years who had a stem cell transplant for congenital amegakaryocytic thrombocytopenia, so the T cells may come from the graft donor.

The CDR3 sequence: CASHHGGTGELFF. The CDR3 nucleotides read TGCGCCAGTCACCACGGGGGAACCGGGGAGCTGTTTTTT. The chain uses TRBV5-1 and TRBJ2-2; possibly TRBD2 for D (6 bases). This CDR3 has 13 amino acids. Trimming cost V 8 bases and J 5 bases, with 13 bases left between them. Germline V gives CDR1 SGHRS, CDR2 YFSETQ.